This T cell receptor (beta chain) was profiled in a study of blood T cell repertoires in COVID-19. Study overall: Whether acute or convalescent, the COVID-19 samples came from the United States, Italy and Spain.

Per the original methods: The authors estimated nucleated cell counts from reference gene primer amplification. Libraries were prepared by immunoSEQ multiplex PCR; TCRdb keeps only in-frame clonotypes and omits some of them. The V and J calls and clone size come from that table; D and trimming were worked out from the DNA. The repertoire includes over 90,000 clones, 81% of them detected once, and around 5% sits in the top ten. The trim removed 2 bases at V and 1 base at J, leaving 7 bases unmatched. Germline V gene sequence: CDR1 SGHNT, CDR2 YYREEE (reference sequence). This CDR3 comprises 16 residues. Enrollment of patients from Seattle took place during active infection, with longitudinal follow-up.

This clonotype originated in a man older than 75 with COVID-19, enrolled during active disease. Sequencing was carried out using peripheral blood. V is TRBV5-4 and J is TRBJ2-5; 8 bases match TRBD2. The CDR3 sequence: CASSLDLAGGQETQYF. The CDR3 DNA reads as TGTGCCAGCAGCTTAGATCTAGCGGGCGGCCAAGAGACCCAGTACTTC.